This T cell receptor beta chain was obtained from a study of blood T cell repertoires in COVID-19. Study in general: Samples came from the United States, Italy and Spain, spanning acute and convalescent COVID-19.

The CDR3 runs to 12 residues. Germline values: CDR1 MNHEY, CDR2 SVGAGI. J gave up 5 bases and V 8 bases, and 4 bases lay outside the gene matches. Method: immunoSEQ multiplex PCR; TCRdb's copy keeps in-frame clones and lacks some. The sample has some 290,000 clones; approximately 80% are singletons. The gene calls are TRBV6-5 and TRBJ2-5, with 8 bases aligning to TRBD1. The sequencing input was peripheral blood. This TCR came from a woman aged 60-75 years with active or convalescent COVID-19. The CDR3 here is CASGRQGETQYF. For the CDR3, the DNA is TGTGCCAGCGGAAGACAGGGGGAGACCCAGTACTTC.